The entry below gives a single TCR beta chain sequence along with its context. The data belong to a study of blood T cell repertoires in COVID-19. The protocol was immunoSEQ multiplex PCR, while the TCRdb copy is restricted to in-frame clones and leaves out a portion. The sample lists 65,000 or so clones, approximately 84% seen once, with 3.2% in the top ten. The V gene's germline CDR1 is LGHNA and CDR2 YNFKEQ. The CDR3 is 15 amino acids. Trimming at V came to 3 bases and at J to 3 bases, leaving 2 bases not matched to a gene. The sequencing input was peripheral blood. The chain combines TRBV4-2 with TRBJ2-1; 10 bases match TRBD2. This receptor was identified in a man aged 45-65 years with active COVID-19. CDR3 in amino acids: CASSQEREGYNEQFF. The CDR3 bases are TGTGCCAGCAGCCAGGAGCGGGAGGGCTACAATGAGCAGTTCTTC.